A selection of T cell receptor beta chains follows, all from one sample in a study of T cell repertoires in cytomegalovirus infection. These receptors' antigens are unknown. TCRdb independently ran MiXCR on the reads; one entry per CDR3 protein. The sample consists of roughly 920,000 distinct CDR3 sequences, about a third of them appearing once. The sample consisted of cultured CD8+ T cells from PBMCs, taken from culture after CMV antigen stimulation. Receptors originate from a human donor in good health (CMV status not recorded). Some clones in this sample may be carry-over from other donors' samples. Both conserved end residues are part of each CDR3. Each record gives: V gene, CDR3 protein.

V: TRBV19
CDR3: CASSTSTGRYYGYTF

V: TRBV7-3
CDR3: CASSLTGEREQFF

V: TRBV7-6
CDR3: CASRPGSGGQDPYNEQFF

V: TRBV20-1
CDR3: CSAYSGDRSSGANVLTF

V: TRBV12-3/TRBV12-4
CDR3: CASSRFGGGYNEQFF

V: TRBV5-4
CDR3: CASLDRQETQYF

V: TRBV4-1
CDR3: CASSQATVTAEAFF

V: TRBV10-3
CDR3: CAISEWAENYGYTF

V: TRBV6-6
CDR3: CANRPWTAANYGYTF

V: TRBV10-3
CDR3: CAISEEDSKNIQYF

V: TRBV7-2
CDR3: CASSFGWNYEQYF

V: TRBV24-1
CDR3: CATSEGSLASGVTDTQYF

V: TRBV7-6
CDR3: CASSGWTGTNYGYTF

V: TRBV7-6
CDR3: CASRPGQAETQYF

V: TRBV6-5
CDR3: CASSRTGGANYGYTF

V: TRBV6-5
CDR3: CASSSPPVGNSGNTIYF

V: TRBV12-5
CDR3: CASGLSAWDNEQFF

V: TRBV2
CDR3: CASSEYTEAFF

V: TRBV11-3
CDR3: CASEDKLITGNTGELFF

V: TRBV6-5
CDR3: CASSYSPLIQDSPLHF

V: TRBV19
CDR3: CASKEPTGELFF

V: TRBV6-1
CDR3: CASGENYGYTF

V: TRBV6-1
CDR3: CASRETAYSNQPQHF

V: TRBV7-6
CDR3: CASGLGQGEQETQYF

V: TRBV5-4
CDR3: CASSSGGAGPPYNEQFF

V: TRBV7-6
CDR3: CASSNGGSNTGELFF

V: TRBV12-5
CDR3: CASGFHVIEGRGSLNTGELFF

V: TRBV12-3/TRBV12-4
CDR3: CASSGQGMHEQFF

V: TRBV12-3/TRBV12-4
CDR3: CASSFYSADGYTF

V: TRBV7-8
CDR3: CASSLWGGRGEKLFF

V: TRBV10-3
CDR3: CAISESNQAGGRWVETQYF

V: TRBV6-2/TRBV6-3
CDR3: CASSYSFTGELFF

V: TRBV19
CDR3: CASRSRGLTVSTEAFF

V: TRBV6-1
CDR3: CASSLTVVSPNYGYTF

V: TRBV7-9
CDR3: CASSSRGATDTQYF

V: TRBV29-1
CDR3: CSIWGTGELFF

V: TRBV5-6
CDR3: CASSNGRPYNEQFF

V: TRBV6-6
CDR3: CASSYIAGTGEAFF

V: TRBV14
CDR3: CASSHKTGDNTEAFF

V: TRBV10-3
CDR3: CAISDSPTDTQYF

V: TRBV20-1
CDR3: CSARDILAGGPGETQYF

V: TRBV2
CDR3: CASSAGLDEQYF

V: TRBV7-6
CDR3: CASSLGFSGANTEAFF

V: TRBV6-5
CDR3: CASSYSDRDTEAFF

V: TRBV5-6
CDR3: CASSHSYEQFF

V: TRBV12-3/TRBV12-4
CDR3: CASSPPPGVYEQYF

V: TRBV11-1
CDR3: CASSLTSGGPLDEEQYF

V: TRBV7-9
CDR3: CASSPWDRDAEAFF

V: TRBV27
CDR3: CASKGQETRGTGELFF

V: TRBV7-9
CDR3: CASSLIRDRGYTGELFF

V: TRBV27
CDR3: CASSAGRNTEAFF

V: TRBV27
CDR3: CASSLRGAYLETNTEAFF

V: TRBV7-2
CDR3: CASSWTGEENEQFF

V: TRBV24-1
CDR3: CATSAPDRVNTGELFF

V: TRBV19
CDR3: CASKGQGPSYGYTF